This T cell receptor (beta chain) was obtained from a study of PD-1 blockade in classical Hodgkin lymphoma. The CDR3 length is 13 residues. The germline CDR1 and CDR2 sequences are MNHEY and SVGAGI. The V end was cut by 2 bases, the J end by 5 bases, with 6 bases between. The time point here: cycle 4 day 1 (C4D1), after five to seven weeks of nivolumab. Every one of the patients relapsed after autologous stem cell transplantation (brentuximab vedotin exposure was variable). Thawed PBMCs were the source of CD4+ T cells, purified by magnetic negative selection. Assay used: immunoSEQ multiplex PCR; TCRdb lists only in-frame clones, some missing. The sample lists some 11,000 clones, around four fifths occurring once.

The clonotype was recovered from a human donor with classical Hodgkin lymphoma. Sequences were derived from CD4+ T cells from blood, sampled before the fourth cycle of nivolumab. The gene calls are TRBV6-5 and TRBJ1-4, with D uncertain. The CDR3 DNA reads TGTGCCAGCAGTTACCGCCCGAATGAAAAACTGTTTTTT. It specifies CASSYRPNEKLFF.